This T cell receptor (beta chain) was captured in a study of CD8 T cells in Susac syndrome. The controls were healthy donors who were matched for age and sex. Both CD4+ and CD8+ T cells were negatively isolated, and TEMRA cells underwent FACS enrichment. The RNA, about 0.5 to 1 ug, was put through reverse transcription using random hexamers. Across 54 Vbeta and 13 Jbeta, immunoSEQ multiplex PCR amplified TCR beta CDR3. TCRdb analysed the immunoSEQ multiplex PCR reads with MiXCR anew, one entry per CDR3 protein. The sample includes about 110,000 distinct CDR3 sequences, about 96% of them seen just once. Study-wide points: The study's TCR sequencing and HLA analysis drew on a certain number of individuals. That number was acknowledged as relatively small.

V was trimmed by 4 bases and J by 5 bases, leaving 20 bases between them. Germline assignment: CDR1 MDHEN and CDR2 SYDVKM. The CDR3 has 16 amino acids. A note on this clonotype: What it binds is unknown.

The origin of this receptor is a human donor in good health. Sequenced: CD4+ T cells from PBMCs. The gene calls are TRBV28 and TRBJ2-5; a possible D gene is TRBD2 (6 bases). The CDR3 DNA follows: TGTGCCAGCAGTTCCCGACTAGTTCCCTTGTCGGAGACCCAGTACTTC. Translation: CASSSRLVPLSETQYF.